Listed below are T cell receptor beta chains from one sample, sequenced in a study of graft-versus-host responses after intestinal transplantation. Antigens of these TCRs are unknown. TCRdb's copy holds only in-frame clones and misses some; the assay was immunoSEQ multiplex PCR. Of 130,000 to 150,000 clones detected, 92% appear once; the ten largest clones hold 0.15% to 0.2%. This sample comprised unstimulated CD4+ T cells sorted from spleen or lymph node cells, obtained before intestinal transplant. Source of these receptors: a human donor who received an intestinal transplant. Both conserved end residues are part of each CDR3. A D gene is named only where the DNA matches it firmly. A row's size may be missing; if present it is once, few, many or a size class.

CDR3nt: TGTGCCAGCAGCATTCCAGGCGAATCTAATGAAAAACTGTTTTTT; CDR3aa: CASSIPGESNEKLFF; j_gene: TRBJ1-4; v_gene: TRBV7-6; d_gene: NA; abundance: NA
CDR3nt: TGCAGTGCTCGGGGGAATCAGCCCCAGCATTTT; CDR3aa: CSARGNQPQHF; j_gene: TRBJ1-5; v_gene: TRBV20-1; d_gene: NA; abundance: NA
CDR3nt: TGTGCCAGCAGCTCACCGGGACAGATATCCTACGAGCAGTACTTC; CDR3aa: CASSSPGQISYEQYF; j_gene: TRBJ2-7; v_gene: TRBV5-4; d_gene: TRBD1; abundance: few
CDR3nt: TGTGCCAGCAGTTTATTTAGCGGGAGCTACGAGCAGTACTTC; CDR3aa: CASSLFSGSYEQYF; j_gene: TRBJ2-7; v_gene: TRBV28; d_gene: TRBD2; abundance: NA
CDR3nt: TGTGCCAGCAGCTTGGGTAGGGGTGAGCAGTTCTTC; CDR3aa: CASSLGRGEQFF; j_gene: TRBJ2-1; v_gene: TRBV11-2; d_gene: NA; abundance: NA
CDR3nt: TGTGCCAGCACTACCTGGGACTTCAGCAATCAGCCCCAGCATTTT; CDR3aa: CASTTWDFSNQPQHF; j_gene: TRBJ1-5; v_gene: TRBV6-5; d_gene: NA; abundance: NA
CDR3nt: TGTGCCAGCAGCCGTCAGACTTCGGCGGACTCCTACGAGCAGTACTTC; CDR3aa: CASSRQTSADSYEQYF; j_gene: TRBJ2-7; v_gene: TRBV11-2; d_gene: NA; abundance: NA
CDR3nt: TGTGCCAGCAGCCAAGGGACGGTAGGAAACACCATATATTTT; CDR3aa: CASSQGTVGNTIYF; j_gene: TRBJ1-3; v_gene: TRBV7-8; d_gene: NA; abundance: NA
CDR3nt: TGTGCCACTAGCGGGAGCACAGATACGCAGTATTTT; CDR3aa: CATSGSTDTQYF; j_gene: TRBJ2-3; v_gene: TRBV10-3; d_gene: TRBD2; abundance: once
CDR3nt: TGTGCCATTCGCCTACAACAGGGCCCTCTGGATACGCAGTATTTT; CDR3aa: CAIRLQQGPLDTQYF; j_gene: TRBJ2-3; v_gene: TRBV10-3; d_gene: NA; abundance: NA
CDR3nt: TGTGCCACGACTCCTAGCGGGCCTTACAATGAGCAGTTCTTC; CDR3aa: CATTPSGPYNEQFF; j_gene: TRBJ2-1; v_gene: TRBV2; d_gene: TRBD2; abundance: NA
CDR3nt: TGTGCCAGCAGCCATCGGAACGAGGGACGGTACGAGCAGTACTTC; CDR3aa: CASSHRNEGRYEQYF; j_gene: TRBJ2-7; v_gene: TRBV11-3; d_gene: NA; abundance: NA
CDR3nt: TGTGCCAGCAGCTTAGTAGCGGGAGGAGTCAGGGAGACCCAGTACTTC; CDR3aa: CASSLVAGGVRETQYF; j_gene: TRBJ2-5; v_gene: TRBV7-2; d_gene: TRBD2; abundance: NA
CDR3nt: TGTGCCAGCAGCTCAAGCGGTCAGGGGGAGACCCAGTACTTC; CDR3aa: CASSSSGQGETQYF; j_gene: TRBJ2-5; v_gene: TRBV7-6; d_gene: NA; abundance: NA
CDR3nt: TGCAGCGTCGAAGGGCAGGGGGGCTCCTACAATGAGCAGTTCTTC; CDR3aa: CSVEGQGGSYNEQFF; j_gene: TRBJ2-1; v_gene: TRBV29-1; d_gene: NA; abundance: NA
CDR3nt: TGTGCCAGCAGCTTAGTTGGGGGGCTCTACGAGCAGTACTTC; CDR3aa: CASSLVGGLYEQYF; j_gene: TRBJ2-7; v_gene: TRBV7-2; d_gene: NA; abundance: NA
CDR3nt: TGTGCCAGCAGGGGCGGGCCGAACACTGAAGCTTTCTTT; CDR3aa: CASRGGPNTEAFF; j_gene: TRBJ1-1; v_gene: TRBV27; d_gene: NA; abundance: NA
CDR3nt: TGTGCCAGCAGCGTTATGCGGACAGGGCAGCAGTTCTTC; CDR3aa: CASSVMRTGQQFF; j_gene: TRBJ2-1; v_gene: TRBV7-2; d_gene: TRBD1; abundance: NA
CDR3nt: TGTGCCAGCAGCTCCCGGACTAGTGCAGATACGCAGTATTTT; CDR3aa: CASSSRTSADTQYF; j_gene: TRBJ2-3; v_gene: TRBV7-3; d_gene: TRBD2; abundance: NA
CDR3nt: TGTGCCGTGGGGGGAACAACTAATGAAAAACTGTTTTTT; CDR3aa: CAVGGTTNEKLFF; j_gene: TRBJ1-4; v_gene: TRBV7-6; d_gene: NA; abundance: NA
CDR3nt: TGTGCCATCAGTTGGGACAGGGGGCGGACCGGGGAGCTGTTTTTT; CDR3aa: CAISWDRGRTGELFF; j_gene: TRBJ2-2; v_gene: TRBV10-3; d_gene: TRBD1; abundance: once
CDR3nt: TGTGCCAGCAGTTACTTGCCAGGGACCACCGGGGAGCTGTTTTTT; CDR3aa: CASSYLPGTTGELFF; j_gene: TRBJ2-2; v_gene: TRBV6-5; d_gene: NA; abundance: NA
CDR3nt: TGTGCCAGCAGCCTTGGCCGTACCTACGAGCAGTACTTC; CDR3aa: CASSLGRTYEQYF; j_gene: TRBJ2-7; v_gene: TRBV7-9; d_gene: NA; abundance: NA
CDR3nt: TGTGCCAGCACCTCCGCCGGGCACACCGGGGAGCTGTTTTTT; CDR3aa: CASTSAGHTGELFF; j_gene: TRBJ2-2; v_gene: TRBV28; d_gene: NA; abundance: NA
CDR3nt: TGTGCCAGCTCACAGAGCTCCTACGAGCAGTACTTC; CDR3aa: CASSQSSYEQYF; j_gene: TRBJ2-7; v_gene: TRBV18; d_gene: NA; abundance: few
CDR3nt: TGTGCCAGCAGTGCGTTACAGGGGGGGTCCTATGGCTACACCTTC; CDR3aa: CASSALQGGSYGYTF; j_gene: TRBJ1-2; v_gene: TRBV6-1; d_gene: TRBD1; abundance: NA
CDR3nt: TGTGCCAGTAGTATATACGACCAGGGGGAGACCCAGTACTTC; CDR3aa: CASSIYDQGETQYF; j_gene: TRBJ2-5; v_gene: TRBV19; d_gene: NA; abundance: NA
CDR3nt: TGTGCCAGCAGTTTGGCGCCCACCCATCCGGGGGAGCAGTACTTC; CDR3aa: CASSLAPTHPGEQYF; j_gene: TRBJ2-7; v_gene: TRBV27; d_gene: NA; abundance: NA
CDR3nt: TGTGCCAGCAGCTTGCAGCGGGGTACTGGCTCCTACAATGAGCAGTTCTTC; CDR3aa: CASSLQRGTGSYNEQFF; j_gene: TRBJ2-1; v_gene: TRBV5-6; d_gene: TRBD2; abundance: NA
CDR3nt: TGCGCCAGCAGCTATATAGGAAACAATGAGCAGTTCTTC; CDR3aa: CASSYIGNNEQFF; j_gene: TRBJ2-1; v_gene: TRBV5-1; d_gene: NA; abundance: NA
CDR3nt: TGTGGAGGGGGCACAGATACGCAGTATTTT; CDR3aa: CGGGTDTQYF; j_gene: TRBJ2-3; v_gene: TRBV30; d_gene: NA; abundance: once
CDR3nt: TGTGCCAGCAGCTTAGCGGTTCTACAAGAGACCCAGTACTTC; CDR3aa: CASSLAVLQETQYF; j_gene: TRBJ2-5; v_gene: TRBV7-8; d_gene: NA; abundance: NA
CDR3nt: TGTGCCATCAGCCGGACTAGCGGTACCTACGAGCAGTACTTC; CDR3aa: CAISRTSGTYEQYF; j_gene: TRBJ2-7; v_gene: TRBV10-3; d_gene: TRBD2; abundance: NA
CDR3nt: NA; CDR3aa: CASSSSTGPKGEAFF; j_gene: TRBJ1-1; v_gene: TRBV28; d_gene: NA; abundance: NA
CDR3nt: TGTGCCAGCAGCTTAGAGGGTGGGTGGGAGCGTGCGTACTTC; CDR3aa: CASSLEGGWERAYF; j_gene: TRBJ2-7; v_gene: TRBV7-2; d_gene: NA; abundance: NA
CDR3nt: TGTGCCAGCAGCTTAGCCCCTGGGACTAACTCCTACGAGCAGTACTTC; CDR3aa: CASSLAPGTNSYEQYF; j_gene: TRBJ2-7; v_gene: TRBV13; d_gene: TRBD2; abundance: once
CDR3nt: TGTGCCAGCAGTCGCGGGAGGGCCACAGATACGCAGTATTTT; CDR3aa: CASSRGRATDTQYF; j_gene: TRBJ2-3; v_gene: TRBV9; d_gene: TRBD2; abundance: NA